There are a few counts of the clone carrying this TCR beta chain. Unique molecular identifiers were in the cDNA, with template-switch universal primer binding. Using its own MiXCR run on the 5' RACE reads, TCRdb lists one record per CDR3 protein. Here the sample spans some 260,000 distinct CDR3 sequences, roughly an eighth being singletons. This record belongs to a study of identical twins. Sequenced input: memory (CD45RO+) T cells sorted from blood. The TCR originated in a woman aged 18-29 years in good health.

CDR3 coding DNA: TGCGCCAGCAGTGAGAGTGGGACTCGCTTTTACAAAAACATTCAGTACTTC. It codes for CASSESGTRFYKNIQYF. This sequence joins TRBV10-2 and TRBJ2-4; possible D gene TRBD2, 6 bases. Germline V lookup: CDR1 WSHSY, CDR2 SAAADI. The CDR3 length is 17 residues. V dropped 2 bases and J dropped 3 bases, with 17 bases sitting between them.